The TCR beta chain under discussion was sequenced for a study of PD-L1 blockade in urothelial cancer. Sequenced by immunoSEQ multiplex PCR; TCRdb stores in-frame clones only, minus some. Of fewer than 45,000 clones listed, roughly 82% were seen once; the top ten hold 6.8%. This clone appeared a few times. The CDR3 has 15 amino acids. CDR1 and CDR2 from the germline V gene are MGHRA and YSYEKL. Losses at the gene ends were 4 bases for V and 9 bases for J; bases not matched to a gene: 11. Time point of the sample: pretreatment peripheral blood. Metastatic or locally advanced urothelial carcinoma was present in the patients. Between 1 and 8 samples, pretreatment and on-treatment, were given by each patient.

The TCR sequence derives from a man in his fifties or sixties with urothelial cancer. The V and J genes are TRBV4-1 and TRBJ2-4; 8 bases line up with TRBD1. Here the sequenced sample was PBMCs, taken around atezolizumab (anti-PD-L1) treatment. The CDR3 coding sequence is TGCGCCAGCAGCCCAAGGGCACAGGGGGATGTCATTCAGTACTTC. This codes for CASSPRAQGDVIQYF.